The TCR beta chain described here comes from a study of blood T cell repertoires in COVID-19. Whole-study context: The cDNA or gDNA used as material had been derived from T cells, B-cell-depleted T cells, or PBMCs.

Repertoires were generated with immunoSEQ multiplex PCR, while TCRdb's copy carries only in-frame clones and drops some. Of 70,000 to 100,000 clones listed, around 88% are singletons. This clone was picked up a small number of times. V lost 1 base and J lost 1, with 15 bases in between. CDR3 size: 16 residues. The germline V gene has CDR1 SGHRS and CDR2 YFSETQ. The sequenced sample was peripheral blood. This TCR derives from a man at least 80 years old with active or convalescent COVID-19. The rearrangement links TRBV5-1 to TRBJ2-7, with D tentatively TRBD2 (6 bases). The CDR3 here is CASSLWAGGISYEQYF. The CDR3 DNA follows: TGCGCCAGCAGCTTGTGGGCTGGCGGGATTTCCTACGAGCAGTACTTC.